This entry lists 27 T cell receptor beta chains sequenced from one sample in a study of cytomegalovirus exposure and HLA in healthy donors. The repertoire was sequenced with immunoSEQ multiplex PCR; TCRdb's copy has only in-frame clones and lacks some. The sample has around 150,000 clones; approximately 91% are singletons. The sequencing sample was made of PBMCs. Every receptor here comes from a man younger than 35 in good health and CMV-seronegative.

The J gene is TRBJ2-1, the V gene TRBV30, with TRBD2 matching 13 bases. The CDR3 has 16 amino acids. Unmatched junction bases numbered 10, after V lost 2 bases and J lost 9 bases. Germline-derived CDR1 and CDR2 are GTSNPN and SVGIG (reference sequence). CDR3 residues: CAWSIRTSGSGSEQFF. The CDR3 nucleotides read TGTGCCTGGAGTATCCGGACTAGCGGGAGTGGTAGTGAGCAGTTCTTC.

The chain joins TRBV5-1 to TRBJ1-1; possible D gene TRBD1, 6 bases. The CDR3 has 13 amino acids. Germline assignment: CDR1 SGHRS and CDR2 YFSETQ. V was shortened by 4 bases and J by 4 bases, with 11 bases between the two germline ends. The CDR3 nucleotides read TGCGCCAGCAGCCAGGACAGTCCCACTGAAGCTTTCTTT. Its protein product is CASSQDSPTEAFF.

The chain uses TRBV7-2 and TRBJ2-2, with 16 positions matching TRBD2. Germline trimming cut 8 bases from V and 5 bases from J; bases unmatched to any gene: 5. The CDR3 has 16 residues. Germline assignment: CDR1 SGHTA and CDR2 FQGNSA. The DNA of the CDR3 is TGTGCCAGCTTCGGGACTAGCGGGAGGGCTACCGGGGAGCTGTTTTTT. Translation: CASFGTSGRATGELFF.

The chain uses TRBV6-1 and TRBJ1-1; tentatively, D is TRBD1 (6 bases). The V gene's germline CDR1 is MNHNS and CDR2 SASEGT. Trimming removed 6 bases from V and 4 bases from J, with 15 bases in between. CDR3 length: 14 residues. The CDR3 sequence: CASRKQGDGTEAFF. As DNA, the CDR3 is TGTGCCAGCAGAAAACAGGGTGACGGCACTGAAGCTTTCTTT.

This clone was observed a single time. The chain employs TRBV6-5 and TRBJ2-2; possibly TRBD1 for D (5 bases). The CDR3 length is 14 residues. The germline gives CDR1 MNHEY, CDR2 SVGAGI. Deletions cut 6 bases from V and 6 bases from J, with 14 bases between. The CDR3 bases are TGTGCCAGCAGGGGGCATGATTACGCCGGGGAGCTGTTTTTT. Translating it yields CASRGHDYAGELFF.

In this sample, this clone turned up once. The chain recombines TRBV6-5 with TRBJ1-2; TRBD1 agrees at 8 bases. CDR1 MNHEY and CDR2 SVGAGI come from the germline V gene. J was trimmed by 4 bases and V by 6 bases; bases with no gene match: 10. The CDR3 loop spans 15 amino acids. CDR3 bases: TGTGCCAGCAGCCCTTATCTGACAGGGGTCTATGGCTACACCTTC. Its translation: CASSPYLTGVYGYTF.

The chain links TRBV18 to TRBJ2-3, with TRBD1 identical over 7 bases. The germline CDR1 and CDR2 sequences are KGHSH and LQKENI. This CDR3 contains 15 residues. Losses at the gene ends were 3 bases for V and 5 bases for J; bases not matched to a gene: 8. The CDR3 reads CASSPNRGRGDTQYF. The DNA of the CDR3 is TGTGCCAGCTCACCTAACAGGGGAAGAGGAGATACGCAGTATTTT.

The chain carries TRBV12-5 and TRBJ2-1, with 7 bases that match TRBD1. Trimming took 7 bases from V and 6 from J; bases not matched to a gene: 9. Per germline, CDR1 LGHNT and CDR2 FRNRAP. This CDR3 spans 14 amino acids. Here the CDR3 reads CASVGQTKPNEQFF. CDR3 coding DNA: TGTGCTAGTGTGGGACAGACAAAACCCAATGAGCAGTTCTTC.

Written as DNA, the CDR3 is TGCGCCAGCAGCTTGGTTGGGGACAGGGTCTTCAACGAGCAGTACTTC. This encodes CASSLVGDRVFNEQYF. The rearrangement uses TRBV5-1 and TRBJ2-7; 9 positions match TRBD1. Germline loops: CDR1 SGHRS, CDR2 YFSETQ. This CDR3 has 16 amino acids. The ends lost 0 bases at V and 5 bases at J; junction bases unmatched: 9.

The chain links TRBV13 to TRBJ2-2; 7 nucleotides agree with TRBD1. This CDR3 spans 17 amino acids. The V and J ends lost 2 bases and 4 bases, in that order; junction bases with no gene match: 10. CDR1 and CDR2 (germline): PRHDT, FYEKMQ (reference sequence). The CDR3 region has the DNA TGTGCCAGCAGCTTACCGACAGGGTCCGCGGGCACCGGGGAGCTGTTTTTT. Protein: CASSLPTGSAGTGELFF.

This chain connects TRBV7-8 to TRBJ1-4, with D perhaps TRBD1 (5 bases). Germline CDR1 and CDR2: SGHVS and FQNEAQ. V was clipped by 3 bases and J by 8 bases, with 13 bases between them. CDR3 length: 14 residues. The chain's CDR3 is CASSFSGTQEKLFF. The CDR3 DNA sequence: TGTGCCAGCAGCTTTTCAGGGACTCAAGAAAAACTGTTTTTT.

The chain links TRBV4-1 to TRBJ2-3; TRBD2 might be the D (5 bases). Germline V gene lookup returns CDR1 MGHRA and CDR2 YSYEKL. Trimming left V 4 bases short and J 3 bases short, with 17 bases between. The CDR3 contains 16 residues. CDR3 in DNA: TGCGCCAGCAGCCTACTTCCGGGGTTGGGTACAGATACGCAGTATTTT. It translates to CASSLLPGLGTDTQYF.

V usage is TRBV29-1 and J usage is TRBJ2-1; no firm D call. V lost 0 bases and J 5 bases, leaving 8 bases between the germline ends. Per the germline V gene, CDR1 is SQVTM and CDR2 is ANQGSEA. The CDR3 has 13 amino acids. CDR3 nucleotide sequence: TGCAGCGTTGAAGAGCGGAGAAACAATGAGCAGTTCTTC. Its translation is CSVEERRNNEQFF.

The rearrangement links TRBV18 to TRBJ1-3; 7 bases line up with TRBD1. Trimming at V came to 4 bases and at J to 0 bases, leaving 12 bases not matched to a gene. Germline CDR1 and CDR2: KGHSH and LQKENI. The CDR3 covers 18 residues. As DNA, the CDR3 is TGTGCCAGCTCACAACAACCCGGGACAGTTTACTCTGGAAACACCATATATTTT. It yields the protein CASSQQPGTVYSGNTIYF.

The chain employs TRBV5-1 and TRBJ1-1; 7 bases fit TRBD1. Germline V CDR1 and CDR2: SGHRS, YFSETQ. V shed 4 bases, J shed 1 base, and the junction held 1 base outside the gene matches. This CDR3 is built from 13 residues. This CDR3 is CASSRDRNTEAFF. The CDR3 bases are TGCGCCAGCAGCCGGGACAGGAACACTGAAGCTTTCTTT.

The table lists this clone with a count of one. The chain carries TRBV6-6 and TRBJ2-1; 8 nucleotides align to TRBD2. The V gene end was trimmed by 7 bases and the J gene end by 1 base; junction bases not matched to a gene: 6. Germline V gene data show CDR1 as MNHNY and CDR2 as SVGAGI (reference sequence). This CDR3 spans 15 amino acids. The CDR3 is CASKLTSGSYNEQFF. CDR3 in DNA: TGTGCCAGCAAACTCACTAGCGGATCCTACAATGAGCAGTTCTTC.

The chain uses TRBV11-3 and TRBJ1-4, with D perhaps matching TRBD1 (6 bases). The germline V gene encodes CDR1 SGHNT and CDR2 YENEEA. Trimming removed 3 bases from V and 6 bases from J, with 14 bases in between. This CDR3 is built from 15 residues. The CDR3 DNA reads as TGTGCCAGCAGCTTCGGGGGGCGGTGGGATGAAAAACTGTTTTTT. This translates into CASSFGGRWDEKLFF.

The genes are TRBV6-1 and TRBJ1-5; tentative D call: TRBD1 (6 bases). V was shortened by 3 bases and J by 4 bases, with 25 bases between the two germline ends. CDR3 length equals 19 residues. Germline values: CDR1 MNHNS, CDR2 SASEGT. In nucleotides, the CDR3 is TGTGCCAGCAGTGATCAAGGACAGTCTGGGTGGAGGCCAAATCAGCCCCAGCATTTT. Protein: CASSDQGQSGWRPNQPQHF.

The J gene is TRBJ2-7, the V gene TRBV27; 8 bases line up with TRBD2. The CDR3 sequence is 15 residues long. V shed 0 bases and J 2 bases; nucleotides not matched to a gene: 3. Germline V gene data show CDR1 as MNHEY and CDR2 as SMNVEV (reference sequence). The DNA for the CDR3 is TGTGCCAGCAGTTTATCAGGAGCGGGAGCCTACGAGCAGTACGTC. Its translation: CASSLSGAGAYEQYV.

The rearrangement joins TRBV5-5 to TRBJ1-4; D uncertain. CDR3 length: 14 amino acids. Germline CDR1 SGHKS, CDR2 YYEKEE (reference sequence). V was pared by 3 bases and J by 7 bases, with 13 bases between. In nucleotides, the CDR3 is TGTGCCAGCAGCTCGTCTTATACGGGTGAAAAACTGTTTTTT. This encodes CASSSSYTGEKLFF.

The chain recombines TRBV5-1 with TRBJ2-1; TRBD2 is a possible D gene (5 bases). Germline V gene data show CDR1 as SGHRS and CDR2 as YFSETQ. V was clipped by 4 bases and J by 7 bases, with 18 bases between them. The CDR3 has 15 residues. Here the CDR3 reads CASSPGETEFNEQFF. The CDR3 DNA reads as TGCGCCAGCAGCCCTGGGGAGACTGAATTTAATGAGCAGTTCTTC.

The CDR3 nucleotides read TGTGCCAGCAGTTACTTAGACCGGGAGTCGTACTACACCTTC. Encoded protein: CASSYLDRESYYTF. The chain employs TRBV6-5 and TRBJ1-2; D unclear. The CDR3 is 14 residues long. V lost 1 base to trimming and J lost 10 bases, with 16 bases between them. The germline CDR1 and CDR2 sequences are MNHEY and SVGAGI.

The chain recombines TRBV15 with TRBJ2-2; 8 bases match TRBD1. The V gene end was trimmed by 4 bases and the J gene end by 4 bases; junction bases not matched to a gene: 14. CDR1 and CDR2 (germline): LNHNV, YYDKDF (reference sequence). The CDR3 totals 18 residues. CDR3 DNA sequence: TGTGCCACCAGCATGCCTTACTGGGACAGGACCTTCACCGGGGAGCTGTTTTTT. It codes for CATSMPYWDRTFTGELFF.

The chain recombines TRBV5-6 with TRBJ1-2; TRBD1 agrees at 9 bases. The length of the CDR3 is 16 residues. CDR1 is SGHDT, CDR2 YYEEEE, per germline. The ends lost 3 bases at V and 8 bases at J; junction bases unmatched: 14. The CDR3 region has the DNA TGTGCCAGCAGCTGGTACCAAGGGGACAGGGCGGAAGGCTACACCTTC. It is translated as CASSWYQGDRAEGYTF.

The chain recombines TRBV5-4 with TRBJ2-7, with 7 bases aligning to TRBD1. After removal of 4 bases from V and 1 base from J, the junction contained 5 bases not matched to a gene. The CDR3 has 14 residues. CDR1 SGHNT and CDR2 YYREEE come from the germline V gene (reference sequence). CDR3 nucleotide sequence: TGTGCCAGCAGCGCCCGGGACAGATCCTACGAGCAGTACTTC. Translating it yields CASSARDRSYEQYF.

The chain uses TRBV25-1 and TRBJ2-7, with D perhaps TRBD2 (5 bases). Germline assignment: CDR1 MGHDK and CDR2 SYGVNS. The CDR3 totals 13 residues. V lost 5 bases and J 2 bases, leaving 10 bases between the germline ends. CDR3 sequence (DNA): TGTGCCAGCAGTACGAGGGCTACCTACGAGCAGTACTTC. Its translation: CASSTRATYEQYF.

The chain employs TRBV6-5 and TRBJ2-2, with D possibly matching TRBD2 (7 bases). The CDR3 extends over 16 amino acids. Trimming removed 2 bases from V and 4 bases from J, with 14 bases in between. CDR1 MNHEY and CDR2 SVGAGI come from the germline V gene. The chain's CDR3 is CASSYVGGPSTGELFF. For the CDR3, the DNA is TGTGCCAGCAGTTACGTGGGGGGGCCAAGCACCGGGGAGCTGTTTTTT.